One TCR beta chain is described in this entry. The antigen remains unidentified. MiXCR, run by TCRdb on the 5' RACE reads, gives a single entry per CDR3 protein. The sample lists some 350,000 distinct CDR3 sequences, approximately 10% seen once, with 18% in the top ten. This specimen belongs to a study of T cells after yellow fever vaccination. Study summary: It was SMART-Seq v4 Ultra Low Input that prepared the fractions with low cell numbers. Study observations and caveats: Abundant bulk-population clonotypes could contaminate the FACS-sorted repertoires. Few clonotypes appeared in both CD4 and CD8 compartments.

This sequence originates from a man aged 18 to 30 who received the YFV17D yellow fever vaccine. The sequences come from PBMCs, collected on the day of the first yellow fever vaccination.

Here the CDR3 reads CASWTVGNTIYF. The CDR3 region has the DNA TGTGCCAGCTGGACGGTTGGAAACACCATATATTTT. The chain recombines TRBV18 with TRBJ1-3; D is ambiguous. Germline values: CDR1 KGHSH, CDR2 LQKENI. V was shortened by 7 bases and J by 3 bases, with 7 bases between the two germline ends. This CDR3 is built from 12 residues.